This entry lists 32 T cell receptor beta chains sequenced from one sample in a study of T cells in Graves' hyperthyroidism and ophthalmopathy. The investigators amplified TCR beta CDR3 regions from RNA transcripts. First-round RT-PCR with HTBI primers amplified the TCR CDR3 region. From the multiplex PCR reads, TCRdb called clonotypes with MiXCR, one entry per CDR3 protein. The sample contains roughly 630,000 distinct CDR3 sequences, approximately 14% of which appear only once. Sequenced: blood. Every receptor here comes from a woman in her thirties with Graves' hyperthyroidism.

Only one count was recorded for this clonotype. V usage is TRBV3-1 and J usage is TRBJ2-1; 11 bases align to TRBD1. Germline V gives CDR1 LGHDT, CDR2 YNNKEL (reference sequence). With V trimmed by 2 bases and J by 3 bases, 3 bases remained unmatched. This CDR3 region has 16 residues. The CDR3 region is CASSQTGTGGYNEQFF. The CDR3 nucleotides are TGTGCCAGCAGCCAAACCGGGACAGGGGGCTACAATGAGCAGTTCTTC.

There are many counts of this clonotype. The CDR3 loop reads CASSNTREAFF. CDR3 sequence (DNA): TGTGCCAGCAGCAACACCCGTGAAGCTTTCTTT. The chain employs TRBV6-1 and TRBJ1-1, with D unresolved. Trimming cost V 6 bases and J 7 bases, with 9 bases left between them. Germline V lookup: CDR1 MNHNS, CDR2 SASEGT. The CDR3 runs 11 residues.

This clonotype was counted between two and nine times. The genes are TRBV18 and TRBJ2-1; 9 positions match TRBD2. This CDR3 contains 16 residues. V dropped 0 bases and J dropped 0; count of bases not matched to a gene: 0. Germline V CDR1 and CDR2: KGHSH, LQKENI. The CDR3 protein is CASSPPTSGSYNEQFF. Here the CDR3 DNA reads TGTGCCAGCTCACCACCGACTAGCGGCTCCTACAATGAGCAGTTCTTC.

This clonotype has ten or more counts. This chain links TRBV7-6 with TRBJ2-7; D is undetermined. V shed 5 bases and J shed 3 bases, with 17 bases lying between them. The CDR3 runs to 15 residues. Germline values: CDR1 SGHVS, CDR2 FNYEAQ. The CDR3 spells CASSPGFSKHYEQYF. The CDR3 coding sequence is TGTGCCAGCAGCCCCGGGTTTTCTAAACACTACGAGCAGTACTTC.

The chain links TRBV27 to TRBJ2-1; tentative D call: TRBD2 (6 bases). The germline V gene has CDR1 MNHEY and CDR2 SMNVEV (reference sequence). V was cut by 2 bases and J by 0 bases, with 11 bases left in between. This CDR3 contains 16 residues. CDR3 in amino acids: CASSLVGSPSYNEQFF. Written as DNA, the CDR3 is TGTGCCAGCAGTTTAGTCGGGAGCCCCTCCTACAATGAGCAGTTCTTC.

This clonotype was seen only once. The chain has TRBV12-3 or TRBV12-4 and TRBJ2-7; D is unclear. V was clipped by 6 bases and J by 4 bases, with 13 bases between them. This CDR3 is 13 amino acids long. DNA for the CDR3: TGTGCCAGCAGGGGTCTGGGCGAGTACGAGCAGTACTTC. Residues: CASRGLGEYEQYF.

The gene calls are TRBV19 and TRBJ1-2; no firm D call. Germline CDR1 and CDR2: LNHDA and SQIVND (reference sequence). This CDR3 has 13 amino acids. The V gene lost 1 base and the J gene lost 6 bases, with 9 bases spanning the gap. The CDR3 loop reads CASSIATGDGYTF. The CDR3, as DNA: TGTGCCAGTAGTATAGCTACCGGAGATGGCTACACCTTC.

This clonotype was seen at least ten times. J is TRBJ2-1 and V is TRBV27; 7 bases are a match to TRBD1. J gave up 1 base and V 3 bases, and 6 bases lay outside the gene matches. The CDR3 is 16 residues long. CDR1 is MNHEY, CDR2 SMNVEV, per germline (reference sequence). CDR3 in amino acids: CASSLGQLSSYNEQFF. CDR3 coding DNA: TGTGCCAGCAGTTTGGGACAGCTGTCATCCTACAATGAGCAGTTCTTC.

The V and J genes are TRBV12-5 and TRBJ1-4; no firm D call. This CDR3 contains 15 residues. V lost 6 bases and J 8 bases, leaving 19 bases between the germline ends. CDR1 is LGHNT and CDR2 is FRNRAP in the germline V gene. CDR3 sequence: CASGLPLGGMEKLFF. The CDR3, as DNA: TGTGCTAGTGGCCTACCCCTAGGAGGAATGGAAAAACTGTTTTTT. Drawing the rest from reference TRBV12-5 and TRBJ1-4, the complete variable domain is DARVTQTPRHKVTEMGQEVTMRCQPILGHNTVFWYRQTMMQGLELLAYFRNRAPLDDSGMPKDRFSAEMPDATLATLKIQPSEPRDSAVYFCASGLPLGGMEKLFFGSGTQLSVL.

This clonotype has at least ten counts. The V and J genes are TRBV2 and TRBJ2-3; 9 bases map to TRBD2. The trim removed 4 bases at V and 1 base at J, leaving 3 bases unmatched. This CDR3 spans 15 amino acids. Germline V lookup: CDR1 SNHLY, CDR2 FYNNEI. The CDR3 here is CASSATSGGTDTQYF. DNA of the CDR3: TGTGCCAGCAGTGCGACTAGCGGCGGCACAGATACGCAGTATTTT.

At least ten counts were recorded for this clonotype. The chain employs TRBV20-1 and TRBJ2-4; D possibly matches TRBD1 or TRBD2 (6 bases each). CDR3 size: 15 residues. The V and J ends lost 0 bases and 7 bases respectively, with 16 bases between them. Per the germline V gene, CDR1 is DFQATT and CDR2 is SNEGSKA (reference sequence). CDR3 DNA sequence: TGCAGTGCTAGAGATGGGGGGCAAGCAGGCAACATTCAGTACTTC. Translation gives CSARDGGQAGNIQYF.

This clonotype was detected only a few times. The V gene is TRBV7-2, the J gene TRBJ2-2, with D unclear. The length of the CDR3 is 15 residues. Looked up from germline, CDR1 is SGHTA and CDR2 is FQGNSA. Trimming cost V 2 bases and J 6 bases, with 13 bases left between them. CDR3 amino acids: CASSLYASLSGELFF. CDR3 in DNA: TGTGCCAGCAGCTTATACGCTAGTTTGTCCGGGGAGCTGTTTTTT.

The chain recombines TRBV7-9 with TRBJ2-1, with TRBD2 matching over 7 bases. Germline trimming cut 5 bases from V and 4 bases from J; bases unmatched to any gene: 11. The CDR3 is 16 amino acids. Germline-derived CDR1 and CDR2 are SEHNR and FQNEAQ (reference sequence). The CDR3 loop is CASSQDGQGGYNEQFF. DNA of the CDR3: TGTGCCAGCAGCCAAGATGGCCAGGGAGGGTACAATGAGCAGTTCTTC.

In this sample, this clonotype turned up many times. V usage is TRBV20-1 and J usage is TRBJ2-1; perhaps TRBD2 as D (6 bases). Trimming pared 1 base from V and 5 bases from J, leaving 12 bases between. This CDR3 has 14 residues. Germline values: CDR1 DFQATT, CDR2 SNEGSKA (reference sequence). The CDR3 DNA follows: TGCAGTGCTAGAGGCGGTAGCGGAAACAATGAGCAGTTCTTC. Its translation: CSARGGSGNNEQFF.

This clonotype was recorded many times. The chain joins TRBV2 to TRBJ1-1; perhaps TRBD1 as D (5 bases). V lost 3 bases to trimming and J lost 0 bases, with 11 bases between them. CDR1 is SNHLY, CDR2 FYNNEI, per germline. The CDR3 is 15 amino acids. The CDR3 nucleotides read TGTGCCAGCAGTGATCCTAAGGGGATGAACACTGAAGCTTTCTTT. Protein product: CASSDPKGMNTEAFF.

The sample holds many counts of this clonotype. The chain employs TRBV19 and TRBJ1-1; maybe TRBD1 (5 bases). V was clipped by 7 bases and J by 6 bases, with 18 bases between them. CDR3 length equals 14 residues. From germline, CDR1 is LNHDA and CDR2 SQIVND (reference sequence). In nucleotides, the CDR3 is TGTGCCAGTACAGTAACAGGAGGACGATCTGAAGCTTTCTTT. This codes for CASTVTGGRSEAFF. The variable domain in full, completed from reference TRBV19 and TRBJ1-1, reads DGGITQSPKYLFRKEGQNVTLSCEQNLNHDAMYWYRQDPGQGLRLIYYSQIVNDFQKGDIAEGYSVSREKKESFPLTVTSAQKNPTAFYLCASTVTGGRSEAFFGQGTRLTVV.

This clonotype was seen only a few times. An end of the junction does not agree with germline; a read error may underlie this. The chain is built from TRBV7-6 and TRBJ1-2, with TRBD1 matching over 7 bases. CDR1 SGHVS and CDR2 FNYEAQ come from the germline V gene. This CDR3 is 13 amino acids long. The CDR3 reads CASSPGGGYDYTF. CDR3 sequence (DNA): TGTGCCAGCAGTCCAGGGGGGGGGTATGACTACACCTTC.

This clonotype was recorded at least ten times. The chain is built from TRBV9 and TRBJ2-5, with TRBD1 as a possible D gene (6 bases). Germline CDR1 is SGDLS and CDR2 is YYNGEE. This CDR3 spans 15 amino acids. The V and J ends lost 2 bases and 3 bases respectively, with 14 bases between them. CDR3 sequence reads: CASSVSLWTEETQYF. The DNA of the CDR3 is TGTGCCAGCAGCGTGAGCCTTTGGACAGAAGAGACCCAGTACTTC. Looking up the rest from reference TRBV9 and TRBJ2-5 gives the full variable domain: DSGVTQTPKHLITATGQRVTLRCSPRSGDLSVYWYQQSLDQGLQFLIQYYNGEERAKGNILERFSAQQFPDLHSELNLSSLELGDSALYFCASSVSLWTEETQYFGPGTRLLVL.

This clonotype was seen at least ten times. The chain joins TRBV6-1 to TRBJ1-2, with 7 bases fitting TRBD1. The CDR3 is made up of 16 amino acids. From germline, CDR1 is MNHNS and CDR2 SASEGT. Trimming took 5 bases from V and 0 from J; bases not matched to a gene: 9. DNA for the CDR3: TGTGCCAGCAGTCGACAAGGACAGGCGACTAACTATGGCTACACCTTC. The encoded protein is CASSRQGQATNYGYTF.

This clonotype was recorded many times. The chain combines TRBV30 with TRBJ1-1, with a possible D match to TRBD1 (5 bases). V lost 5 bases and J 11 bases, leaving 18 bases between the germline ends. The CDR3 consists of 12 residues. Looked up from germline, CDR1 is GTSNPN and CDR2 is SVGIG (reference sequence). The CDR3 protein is CAWHGTAGGAFF. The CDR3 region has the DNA TGTGCCTGGCACGGGACGGCCGGTGGGGCTTTCTTT.

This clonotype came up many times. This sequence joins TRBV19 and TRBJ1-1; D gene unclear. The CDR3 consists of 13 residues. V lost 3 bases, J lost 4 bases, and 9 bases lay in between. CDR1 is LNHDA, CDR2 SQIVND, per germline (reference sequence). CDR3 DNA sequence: TGTGCCAGTAGTATTCTTGGGTCCACTGAAGCTTTCTTT. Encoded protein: CASSILGSTEAFF.

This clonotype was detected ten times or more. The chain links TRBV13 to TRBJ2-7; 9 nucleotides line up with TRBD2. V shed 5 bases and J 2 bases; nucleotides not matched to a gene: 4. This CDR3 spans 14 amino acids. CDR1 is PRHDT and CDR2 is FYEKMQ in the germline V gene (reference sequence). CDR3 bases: TGTGCCAGCAGCATGGGACTAGCCGCCTACGAGCAGTACTTC. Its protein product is CASSMGLAAYEQYF.

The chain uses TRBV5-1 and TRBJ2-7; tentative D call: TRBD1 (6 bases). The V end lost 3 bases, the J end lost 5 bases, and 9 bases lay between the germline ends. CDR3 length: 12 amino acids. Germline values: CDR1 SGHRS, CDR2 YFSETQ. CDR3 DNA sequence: TGCGCCAGCAGCTGGAACAGGGACGAGCAGTACTTC. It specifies CASSWNRDEQYF.

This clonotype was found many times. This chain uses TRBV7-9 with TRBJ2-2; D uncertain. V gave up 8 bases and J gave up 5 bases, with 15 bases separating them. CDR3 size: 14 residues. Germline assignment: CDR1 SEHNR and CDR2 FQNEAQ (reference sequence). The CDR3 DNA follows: TGTGCCAGCCGAAAAACTGTATCAACCGGGGAGCTGTTTTTT. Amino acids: CASRKTVSTGELFF.

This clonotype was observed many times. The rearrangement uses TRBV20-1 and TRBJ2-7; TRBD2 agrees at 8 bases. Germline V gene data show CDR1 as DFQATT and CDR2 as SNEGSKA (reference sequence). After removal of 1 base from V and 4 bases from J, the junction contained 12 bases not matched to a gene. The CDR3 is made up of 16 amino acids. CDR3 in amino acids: CSARGPTPSGLYEQYF. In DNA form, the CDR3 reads TGCAGTGCTAGAGGCCCCACGCCTAGCGGGTTGTACGAGCAGTACTTC.

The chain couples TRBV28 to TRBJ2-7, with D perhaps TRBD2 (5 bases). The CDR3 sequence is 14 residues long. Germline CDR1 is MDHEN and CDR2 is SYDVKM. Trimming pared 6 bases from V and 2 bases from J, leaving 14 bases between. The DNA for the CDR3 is TGTGCCAGCAGCCAACCCGGGATTCCCTACGAGCAGTACTTC. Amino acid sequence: CASSQPGIPYEQYF.

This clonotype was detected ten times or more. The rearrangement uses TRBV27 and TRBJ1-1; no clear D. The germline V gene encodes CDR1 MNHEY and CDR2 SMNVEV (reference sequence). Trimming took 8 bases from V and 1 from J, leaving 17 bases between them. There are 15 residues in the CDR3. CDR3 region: CASVSLIRQNTEAFF. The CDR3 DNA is TGTGCCAGCGTAAGTTTGATACGACAGAACACTGAAGCTTTCTTT.

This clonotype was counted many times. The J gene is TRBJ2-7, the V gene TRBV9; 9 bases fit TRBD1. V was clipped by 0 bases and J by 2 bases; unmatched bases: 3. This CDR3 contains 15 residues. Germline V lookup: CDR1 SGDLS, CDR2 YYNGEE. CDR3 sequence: CASSVDRGPPYEQYF. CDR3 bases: TGTGCCAGCAGCGTAGACAGGGGGCCTCCCTACGAGCAGTACTTC.

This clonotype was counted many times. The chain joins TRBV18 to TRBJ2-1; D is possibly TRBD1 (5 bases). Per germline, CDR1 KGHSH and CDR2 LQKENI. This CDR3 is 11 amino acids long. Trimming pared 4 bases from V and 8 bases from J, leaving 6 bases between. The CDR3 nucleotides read TGTGCCAGCTCACAACAGGATGAGCAGTTCTTC. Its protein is CASSQQDEQFF.

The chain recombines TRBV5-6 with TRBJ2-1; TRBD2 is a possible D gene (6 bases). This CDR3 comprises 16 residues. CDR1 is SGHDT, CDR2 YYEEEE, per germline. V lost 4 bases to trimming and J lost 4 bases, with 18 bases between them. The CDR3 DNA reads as TGTGCCAGCAGCATACTGGTGGGGGAGGTATACAATGAGCAGTTCTTC. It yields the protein CASSILVGEVYNEQFF.

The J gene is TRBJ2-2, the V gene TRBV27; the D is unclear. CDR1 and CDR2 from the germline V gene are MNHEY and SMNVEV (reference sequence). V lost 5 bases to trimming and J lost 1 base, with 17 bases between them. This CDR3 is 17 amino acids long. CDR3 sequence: CASSTNRLEGNTGELFF. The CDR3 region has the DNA TGTGCCAGCAGTACGAATAGGCTAGAAGGGAACACCGGGGAGCTGTTTTTT.

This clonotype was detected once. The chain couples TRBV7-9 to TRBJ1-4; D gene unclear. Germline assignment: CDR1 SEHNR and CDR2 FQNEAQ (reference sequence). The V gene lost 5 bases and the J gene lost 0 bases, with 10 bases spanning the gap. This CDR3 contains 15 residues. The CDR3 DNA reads TGTGCCAGCAGCAGACACAGCGCAACTAATGAAAAACTGTTTTTT. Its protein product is CASSRHSATNEKLFF. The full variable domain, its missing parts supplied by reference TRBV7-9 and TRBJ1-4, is DTGVSQNPRHKITKRGQNVTFRCDPISEHNRLYWYRQTLGQGPEFLTYFQNEAQLEKSRLLSDRFSAERPKGSFSTLEIQRTEQGDSAMYLCASSRHSATNEKLFFGSGTQLSVL.